The rows below give T cell receptor beta chains drawn from one sample of a study of blood T cell repertoires in COVID-19. Libraries were prepared by immunoSEQ multiplex PCR; TCRdb keeps only in-frame clonotypes and omits some of them. Of a few hundred thousand clones in the sample, approximately 89% were seen once. The sample comprised PBMCs or T cells enriched from blood (not recorded which). The receptors originated from a middle-aged woman who had been exposed to COVID-19. The CDR3 runs from the conserved cysteine through the conserved F or W. D genes are given only for firm matches. Expanded clones get a size class; other rows say once, few or many, or leave the size out.

>TRBD2|TRBV4-3|TRBJ2-1|-
CASSQVPSGAKSSYNEQFF
TGCGCCAGCAGCCAAGTACCTAGCGGGGCGAAGAGCTCCTACAATGAGCAGTTCTTC
>TRBD1|TRBV7-3|TRBJ2-1|few
CASSLQGAGNNEQFF
TGTGCCAGCAGCCTACAGGGGGCTGGTAACAATGAGCAGTTCTTC
>-|TRBV7-6|TRBJ2-1|-
CASSQLANEQFF
TGTGCCAGCAGCCAACTAGCCAATGAGCAGTTCTTC
>-|TRBV5-5|TRBJ1-5|-
CASSLAVLINQPQHF
TGTGCCAGCAGCTTGGCGGTCCTGATTAATCAGCCCCAGCATTTT
>-|TRBV18|TRBJ2-1|-
CASSPGAGQLYNEQFF
TGTGCCAGCTCACCGGGGGCAGGGCAGCTCTACAATGAGCAGTTCTTC
>-|TRBV25-1|TRBJ1-3|-
CASSEVTGSPNTIYF
TGTGCCAGCAGTGAAGTTACAGGGAGCCCAAACACCATATATTTT
>-|TRBV2|TRBJ2-1|-
CASSPYFGAYNEQFF
TGTGCCAGCAGCCCTTACTTTGGAGCTTACAATGAGCAGTTCTTC
>TRBD2|TRBV11-3|TRBJ2-1|-
CASSLSRGGYNEQFF
TGTGCCAGCAGCTTATCGCGGGGGGGGTACAATGAGCAGTTCTTC
>-|TRBV19|TRBJ1-2|few
CASNPGAGVYGYTF
TGTGCCAGTAATCCGGGGGCGGGAGTCTATGGCTACACCTTC
>TRBD1|TRBV13|TRBJ1-1|-
CASSLDRGRVNTEAFF
TGTGCCAGCAGCTTAGACAGGGGGCGGGTGAACACTGAAGCTTTCTTT